These T cell receptor beta chains were read from a single sample in a study of regulatory T cells in long-lasting Graves disease. TCRdb reprocessed the multiplex PCR reads via MiXCR and lists one record per CDR3 protein. The sample includes hundreds of thousands of distinct CDR3 sequences, 22% of them seen just once. The sample consisted of peripheral blood mononuclear cells (PBMCs), taken when the disease was refractory, from a patient treated with antithyroid drugs. The receptors stem from a female donor with Graves disease. Both conserved end residues are part of each CDR3. Fields, in order: V gene, clone size, CDR3 protein. Size is stated for part of the rows, as once, few or many counts, or as a class when the clone is expanded.

TRBV7-9 many CASTLDISNTEAFF
TRBV6-2/TRBV6-3 many CASSYGGSQPQHF
TRBV18 NA CASSPSGVRDQPQHF
TRBV2 NA CASSDLGEGNTEAFF
TRBV11-3 few CASSLMLSDTQYF
TRBV6-2/TRBV6-3 many CASSYSTGHGLFF
TRBV27 NA CASSLMGAGGEKLFF
TRBV28 many CASTFTGTDTYEQYF
TRBV20-1 NA CSASGVSEKLFF
TRBV7-9 many CATNRYGYTF
TRBV27 NA CASRPPPGTSGRRSYNEQFF
TRBV9 NA CASSVAGDREETQYF
TRBV6-2/TRBV6-3 few CASSYGWRQLEAFF
TRBV20-1 many CSAEQSGHYEQYF
TRBV12-3/TRBV12-4 many CASSSLITGREKLFF
TRBV11-2 few CASSPNPSSGGEQYF
TRBV10-2 few CASGQGQAHGYTF
TRBV25-1 many CASTETGKGGANVLTF
TRBV28 many CASSLSFRETQYF
TRBV6-2/TRBV6-3 few CASSYPRGGALSSTIYF
TRBV4-1 few CASSQLTGSGNTIYF
TRBV12-3/TRBV12-4 NA CASSRQGGNNEQFF
TRBV14 NA CASSRVAETQYF
TRBV6-2/TRBV6-3 NA CASSQRGDTQYF
TRBV27 many CASSLSASSNQPQHF